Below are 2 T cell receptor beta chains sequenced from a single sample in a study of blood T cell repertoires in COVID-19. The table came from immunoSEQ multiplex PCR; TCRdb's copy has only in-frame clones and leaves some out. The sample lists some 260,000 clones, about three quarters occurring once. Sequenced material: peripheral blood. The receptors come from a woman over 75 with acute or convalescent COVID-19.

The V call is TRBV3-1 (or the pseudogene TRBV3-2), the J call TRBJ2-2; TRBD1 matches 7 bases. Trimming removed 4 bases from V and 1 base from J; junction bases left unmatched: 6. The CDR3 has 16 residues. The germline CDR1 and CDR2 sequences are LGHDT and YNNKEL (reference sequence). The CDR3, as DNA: TGTGCCAGCAGCCGTGCGACAGGGATGAACACCGGGGAGCTGTTTTTT. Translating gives CASSRATGMNTGELFF.

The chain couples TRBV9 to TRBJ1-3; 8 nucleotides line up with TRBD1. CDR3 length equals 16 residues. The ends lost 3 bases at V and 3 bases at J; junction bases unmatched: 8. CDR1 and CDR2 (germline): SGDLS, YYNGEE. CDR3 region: CASSAARGLGGNTIYF. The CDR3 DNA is TGTGCCAGCAGCGCAGCCAGGGGGCTAGGTGGAAACACCATATATTTT.